A selection of T cell receptor beta chains follows, all from one sample in a study of cytomegalovirus exposure and HLA in healthy donors. Assay: immunoSEQ multiplex PCR; the TCRdb copy retains only in-frame clones and omits some. The repertoire holds approximately 270,000 clones, with 80% to 90% as singletons. Sequenced: PBMCs. The receptors come from a woman between 18 and 30 years old in good health and CMV-seronegative. Each CDR3 is given with its conserved first and last residue. D genes are given only for firm matches. Size tells how often a clone was seen (once, few, many) or the class of an expanded clone, and some rows leave it out.

clone_size j_call v_call d_call cdr3_nt cdr3_aa
- TRBJ1-1 TRBV7-2 - TGTGCCAGCAGCCTAACCCTGACAATCGGAAACACTGAAGCTTTCTTT CASSLTLTIGNTEAFF
few TRBJ2-7 TRBV30 TRBD1 TGTGCCTGCAGGGGGACCTCCTACGAGCAGTACTTC CACRGTSYEQYF
- TRBJ1-1 TRBV11-3 - TGTGCCAGCAGCTTTCAACAGGGTTTGATGGCGGAAGCTTTCTTT CASSFQQGLMAEAFF
- TRBJ2-1 TRBV29-1 TRBD1 TGCAGCGTTGAGGGACAGGGAATATCCAATGAGCAGTTCTTC CSVEGQGISNEQFF
- TRBJ2-1 TRBV5-6 - TGTGCCAGCAGCTTGACAGGGAGCTCCTACAATGAGCAGTTCTTC CASSLTGSSYNEQFF
- TRBJ1-4 TRBV27 - TGTGCCAGCGGGGGCGGGGGGGCATGGGAAAAACTGTTTTTT CASGGGGAWEKLFF
- TRBJ1-1 TRBV28 - TGTGCCAGCAGAGCGGGGGAGCCTGAAGCTTTCTTT CASRAGEPEAFF
- TRBJ1-2 TRBV9 - TGTGCCAGCAGCGTAGGCGGAGGCAGCTATGGCTACACCTTC CASSVGGGSYGYTF
- TRBJ1-2 TRBV4-1 TRBD1 TGCGCCAGCAGCCAAGGGACAGGGCGAAACTATGGCTACACCTTC CASSQGTGRNYGYTF
- TRBJ2-7 TRBV7-2 TRBD1 TGTGCCAGCAGCTACACTTCGACAGGGGTCGGGGACGAGCAGTACTTC CASSYTSTGVGDEQYF
- TRBJ1-1 TRBV2 - TGTGCCAGCAGTATCTCCGACAGGTCGGCTTTCTTT CASSISDRSAFF
- TRBJ1-1 TRBV27 - TGTGCCAGCAGTATAAGCCAGGGGCTCGCTGAAGCTTTCTTT CASSISQGLAEAFF
- TRBJ2-7 TRBV19 TRBD2 TGTGCCAGTAAGCGGGGGCAGTGGGGCGCCTACGAGCAGTACTTC CASKRGQWGAYEQYF
few TRBJ2-2 TRBV5-1 TRBD1 TGCGCCAGCAGCTTGGACCGACAGGGGGGGTCCGGGGAGCTGTTTTTT CASSLDRQGGSGELFF
- TRBJ2-3 TRBV7-9 - TGTGCCAGCAGCCCGCGGGCCTTCACAGATACGCAGTATTTT CASSPRAFTDTQYF
- TRBJ2-3 TRBV19 - TGTGCCAGTAGTTTTCGGTCTAGCGATGATACGCAGTATTTT CASSFRSSDDTQYF